This is a list of T cell receptor beta chains from one sample in a study of CD8 T cells in ankylosing spondylitis. TCRdb re-derived calls from the 5' RACE reads in MiXCR, one entry per CDR3 protein. The sample holds hundreds of thousands of distinct CDR3 sequences, about an eighth seen once. Sequencing was done on a sample of blood, either unsorted or a sorted T cell fraction (not recorded which). The receptors derive from a male donor with ankylosing spondylitis. Each CDR3 is given with its conserved first and last residue. D genes are given only for firm matches. Clone size appears in some rows only: once, few, many, or a class for an expanded clone.

CASSPGRTFVETQYF	TGTGCCAGCAGCCCGGGAAGGACCTTCGTGGAGACCCAGTACTTC	NA	15	TRBJ2-5	TRBV7-9	NA
CASSQGIQGAGQPQHF	TGCGCCAGCAGCCAGGGTATCCAGGGGGCAGGTCAGCCCCAGCATTTT	TRBD1	16	TRBJ1-5	TRBV5-1	few
CASSLHRGLATDTQYF	TGTGCCAGCAGTCTCCACCGCGGACTAGCGACAGATACGCAGTATTTT	TRBD2	16	TRBJ2-3	TRBV12-3/TRBV12-4	few
CSGQGAGGEQFF	TGCAGCGGACAGGGGGCGGGGGGTGAGCAGTTCTTC	TRBD1	12	TRBJ2-1	TRBV29-1	many
CAITGQGGYTF	TGTGCCATCACGGGGCAGGGAGGCTACACCTTC	NA	11	TRBJ1-2	TRBV10-3	NA
CASSPSSSVIQYF	TGTGCCAGCAGCCCAAGTTCTAGCGTCATTCAGTACTTC	NA	13	TRBJ2-4	TRBV7-2	NA
CGTREGTAKNIQYF	TGCGGGACCCGCGAGGGGACGGCCAAAAACATTCAGTACTTC	NA	14	TRBJ2-4	TRBV20-1	many
CASSWAAGRSEKLFF	TGCGCCAGCAGCTGGGCGGCAGGGAGAAGTGAAAAACTGTTTTTT	NA	15	TRBJ1-4	TRBV5-1	NA
CSGRFTGQRNIQYF	TGCAGCGGAAGGTTTACGGGACAGCGAAACATTCAGTACTTC	TRBD1	14	TRBJ2-4	TRBV29-1	many
CSANRDPGRTDTQYF	TGCAGTGCGAATCGGGACCCCGGGCGCACAGATACGCAGTATTTT	NA	15	TRBJ2-3	TRBV20-1	few
CASSQDKRTDTQYF	TGCGCCAGCAGCCAAGATAAACGCACAGATACGCAGTATTTT	NA	14	TRBJ2-3	TRBV4-3	NA
CSAHDPSSDTQYF	TGCAGTGCACATGACCCGTCTTCAGATACGCAGTATTTT	NA	13	TRBJ2-3	TRBV20-1	few
CASSLDGTQETQYF	TGTGCCAGCAGCTTAGACGGGACCCAAGAGACCCAGTACTTC	NA	14	TRBJ2-5	TRBV5-1	many
CASSPRQGEEKLFF	TGTGCCAGCAGCCCAAGACAGGGCGAAGAAAAACTGTTTTTT	TRBD1	14	TRBJ1-4	TRBV7-2	few
CASSLNLIYEQYF	TGTGCCAGCAGCTTAAATCTCATCTACGAGCAGTACTTC	NA	13	TRBJ2-7	TRBV7-2	NA
CASSQGFASGLFKNIQYF	TGCGCCAGCAGCCAAGGGTTCGCTAGCGGACTTTTCAAAAACATTCAGTACTTC	TRBD2	18	TRBJ2-4	TRBV4-1	NA
CASSSTVGSENIQYF	TGCGCCAGCAGCTCCACGGTGGGTAGTGAAAACATTCAGTACTTC	NA	15	TRBJ2-4	TRBV5-1	NA
CASSPGFSSYEQYF	TGTGCCAGCAGCCCCGGGTTCTCCTCCTACGAGCAGTACTTC	NA	14	TRBJ2-7	TRBV7-2	NA
CASSLGGKGLRQPQHF	TGTGCCAGCAGCTTAGGCGGTAAGGGACTGCGGCAGCCCCAGCATTTT	NA	16	TRBJ1-5	TRBV7-9	NA
CASRPMTDSYEQYF	TGTGCCAGCAGACCAATGACAGACTCCTACGAGCAGTACTTC	NA	14	TRBJ2-7	TRBV27	many
CASSQVKTSGDQETQYF	TGTGCCAGCAGCCAAGTCAAAACTAGCGGGGACCAAGAGACCCAGTACTTC	TRBD2	17	TRBJ2-5	TRBV4-2	NA
CASPARGRGSSYNEQFF	TGTGCCAGCCCCGCCAGGGGGAGGGGGAGCTCCTACAATGAGCAGTTCTTC	NA	17	TRBJ2-1	TRBV5-8	few
CASSRWDMRQETQYF	TGTGCCAGCAGTCGCTGGGACATGAGACAAGAGACCCAGTACTTC	NA	15	TRBJ2-5	TRBV6-2/TRBV6-3	few
CASSPPAGTSGSNEQFF	TGTGCCAGCTCACCACCGGCCGGGACTAGCGGGAGTAATGAGCAGTTCTTC	TRBD2	17	TRBJ2-1	TRBV18	few
CSVRGGPGANVLTF	TGCAGCGTTAGGGGGGGGCCTGGGGCCAACGTCCTGACTTTC	NA	14	TRBJ2-6	TRBV29-1	few